The TCR beta chain described here comes from a study of chemoradiotherapy in HPV16-positive cancers. Study-level findings and limits: Candidate HPV-specific clones and E7-related TCR motifs grew in tumor during treatment. For HPV16-positive patients, expanding HPV-responsive T cells associated with longer recurrence-free survival.

About this clone: Its antigen remains unidentified.

Samples were taken several times over chemoradiotherapy. The method was immunoSEQ multiplex PCR; TCRdb's version includes in-frame clones alone and lacks a portion of them. The sample consists of roughly 5,000 clones, 80% to 95% of them appearing once. Material: blood, obtained from a patient who underwent chemoradiotherapy. This receptor was identified in a human donor with HPV-associated anogenital cancer.

The CDR3: CASSPRLAGGISSYNEQFF. The CDR3 nucleotides are TGTGCCAGCTCACCACGCCTAGCGGGGGGTATCAGCTCCTACAATGAGCAGTTCTTC. This chain joins TRBV18 and TRBJ2-1; 11 nucleotides line up with TRBD2. The CDR3 has 19 residues. Germline CDR1 reads KGHSH; CDR2 reads LQKENI. After removal of 1 base from V and 0 bases from J, the junction contained 8 bases not matched to a gene.